This T cell receptor beta chain stems from a study of blood T cell repertoires in COVID-19. Some clones are missing from TCRdb's copy, which holds only in-frame ones; the method was immunoSEQ multiplex PCR. This sample yields some 200,000 clones, of which approximately 84% are seen a single time; 4.5% to 7.5% belongs to the top ten. The receptor's source is a man aged 80 or over with acute or convalescent COVID-19. Sample: peripheral blood.

CDR3 loop: CASSPEGAVGGNTIYF. CDR3 nucleotide sequence: TGTGCCAGCAGCCCAGAGGGGGCAGTAGGTGGAAACACCATATATTTT. The V and J genes are TRBV7-3 and TRBJ1-3; 7 bases line up with TRBD1. The germline gives CDR1 SGHTA, CDR2 FQGTGA. The CDR3 is made up of 16 amino acids. The trim removed 5 bases at V and 3 bases at J, leaving 10 bases unmatched.